These T cell receptor beta chains were read from a single sample in a study of T cell responses to AZD1222 COVID-19 vaccine. Sequencing was performed with immunoSEQ multiplex PCR; in TCRdb, only in-frame clones are kept and a portion is missing. The sample holds tens of thousands of clones, 70% to 90% seen once. The material was peripheral blood, obtained on day 0 of AZD1222 vaccination. Source of these receptors: an adult in good health. The CDR3 runs from the conserved cysteine through the conserved F or W. Each record gives: V gene, D gene, J gene, clone size, CDR3 DNA, CDR3 protein. A D gene is named only where the DNA matches it firmly. Only some rows state a clone size, as once, few, many or a class for expanded clones.

TRBV11-3	NA	TRBJ2-7	NA	TGTGCCAGCAGCGATAGCAACTCCTACGAGCAGTACTTC	CASSDSNSYEQYF
TRBV15	NA	TRBJ2-1	NA	TGTGCCACCAGCAGTCCTGGAGCGGACAGTACTAGCTCCTACAATGAGCAGTTCTTC	CATSSPGADSTSSYNEQFF
TRBV5-1	TRBD1	TRBJ1-1	NA	TGCGCCAGCAGCACAGGGGGCGTTGATGACACTGAAGCTTTCTTT	CASSTGGVDDTEAFF
TRBV18	NA	TRBJ1-5	NA	TGTGCCAGCTCACCCAAAGGTCAGGGGATAGGTCAGCCCCAGCATTTT	CASSPKGQGIGQPQHF
TRBV7-9	NA	TRBJ2-2	NA	TGTGCCAGCAGCAACAAGAACACCGGGGAGCTGTTTTTT	CASSNKNTGELFF
TRBV2	NA	TRBJ2-7	NA	TGTGCCAGCAGCGGGGGGCCGACCTACGAGCAGTACTTC	CASSGGPTYEQYF
TRBV5-1	NA	TRBJ1-1	NA	TGCGCCAGCAGCAACCCGGGAGCTGAAGCTTTCTTT	CASSNPGAEAFF
TRBV2	TRBD2	TRBJ2-7	NA	TGTGCCAGCAGCCAACTAGCGGGGGGGCGCGAGCAGTACTTC	CASSQLAGGREQYF
TRBV28	NA	TRBJ1-1	NA	TGTGCCAGCAGGAGGGATATTAGCACTGAAGCTTTCTTT	CASRRDISTEAFF
TRBV2	NA	TRBJ1-6	NA	TGTGCCAGCAGTGAACTCTCCCGTAATTCACCCCTCCACTTT	CASSELSRNSPLHF
TRBV28	TRBD1	TRBJ1-2	NA	TGTGCCAGCAGTTTGCGGGGACAGGGGTACTATGGCTACACCTTC	CASSLRGQGYYGYTF
TRBV7-9	TRBD2	TRBJ2-1	few	TGTGCCAGCAGCTACGGGACTAGCAATGAGCAGTTCTTC	CASSYGTSNEQFF
TRBV10-3	TRBD2	TRBJ2-1	NA	TGTGCCATCAGTGACAGCGGGGGGGACCCCTACAATGAGCAGTTCTTC	CAISDSGGDPYNEQFF
TRBV7-9	NA	TRBJ1-4	NA	TGTGCCAGCAGCTTATTGCTCGGGGGAAGTGAAAAACTGTTTTTT	CASSLLLGGSEKLFF
TRBV11-2	NA	TRBJ1-4	once	TGTGCCAGCAGCTTAGTTCAGGGTTGGGGGGAAAAACTGTTTTTT	CASSLVQGWGEKLFF
TRBV2	TRBD2	TRBJ2-1	NA	TGTGCCAGCAGCGAAATGCTTAGCGGGGGGCGCGATGAGCAGTTCTTC	CASSEMLSGGRDEQFF
TRBV10-3	NA	TRBJ1-1	few	TGTGCCATCAGTGACAATGCCAGACTGAACACTGAAGCTTTCTTT	CAISDNARLNTEAFF
TRBV15	NA	TRBJ1-4	NA	TGTGCCACCAGCCCTCGACAGACTAATGAAAAACTGTTTTTT	CATSPRQTNEKLFF
TRBV27	TRBD2	TRBJ2-1	NA	TGTGCCAGCGGGAGGGCGGGAGGCTTCAATGAGCAGTTCTTC	CASGRAGGFNEQFF
TRBV29-1	NA	TRBJ2-5	NA	TGCAGCGGAAGAGGGTCTGTAAAAGAGGAGACCCAGTACTTC	CSGRGSVKEETQYF
TRBV10-3	NA	TRBJ1-1	NA	TGTGCCATCAGGACCGACGGACGTGAAGCTTTCTTT	CAIRTDGREAFF
TRBV28	NA	TRBJ2-2	NA	TGTGCCAGCAGAAGGGACCACCGCACCGGGGAGCTGTTTTTT	CASRRDHRTGELFF
TRBV15	TRBD1	TRBJ1-2	NA	TGTGCCACCAGCAGAGATCCCCAGGGGGTAGTCTATGGCTACACCTTC	CATSRDPQGVVYGYTF
TRBV30	TRBD1	TRBJ1-6	NA	TGTGCCTGGAGTGGCAACAGGGGGCTCGTTTCACCCCTCCACTTT	CAWSGNRGLVSPLHF
TRBV3-1/TRBV3-2	NA	TRBJ1-4	NA	TGTGCCAGCAGCGAGCCCGGAAGGGCCAATGAAAAACTGTTTTTT	CASSEPGRANEKLFF
TRBV5-1	TRBD1	TRBJ2-7	few	TGCGCCAGCAGCCACCGGGACAGGGTCTCCTACGAGCAGTACTTC	CASSHRDRVSYEQYF
TRBV6-5	NA	TRBJ1-2	NA	TGTGCCAGCAGTTACACCTCGGATGCAGGTGGCTATGGCTACACCTTC	CASSYTSDAGGYGYTF